This TCR beta chain is from a study of T cell changes during pregnancy in multiple sclerosis. The protocol was immunoSEQ multiplex PCR, while the TCRdb copy is restricted to in-frame clones and leaves out a portion. The table has 33,000 or so clones, around 92% seen once. Germline CDR1 reads SEHNR; CDR2 reads FQNEAQ (reference sequence). Trimming stripped 5 bases from V and 3 bases from J, with 17 bases between. The CDR3 loop spans 16 amino acids. This TCR came from a female donor in good health, enrolled as a control in a pregnancy study. The material sequenced was CD8+ T cells from peripheral blood mononuclear cells, taken in the second trimester of pregnancy. The rearrangement joins TRBV7-9 to TRBJ2-1; possibly TRBD2 for D (6 bases). CDR3 in amino acids: CASSPRRASGYNEQFF. The CDR3 DNA reads TGTGCCAGCAGCCCCCGGAGGGCCTCCGGCTACAATGAGCAGTTCTTC.